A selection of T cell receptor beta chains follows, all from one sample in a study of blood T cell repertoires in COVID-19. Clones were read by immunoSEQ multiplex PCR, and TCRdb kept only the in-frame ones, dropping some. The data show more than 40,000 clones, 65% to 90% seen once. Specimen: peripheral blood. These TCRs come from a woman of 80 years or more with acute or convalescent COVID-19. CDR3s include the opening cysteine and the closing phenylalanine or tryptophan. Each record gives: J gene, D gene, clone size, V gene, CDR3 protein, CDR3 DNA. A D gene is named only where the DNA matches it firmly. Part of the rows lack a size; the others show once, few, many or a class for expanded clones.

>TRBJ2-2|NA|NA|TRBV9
CASSVGLENTGELFF
TGTGCCAGCAGCGTAGGCCTAGAAAACACCGGGGAGCTGTTTTTT
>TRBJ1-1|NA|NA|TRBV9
CASSVGQRANTEAFF
TGTGCCAGCAGCGTAGGCCAGAGGGCGAACACTGAAGCTTTCTTT
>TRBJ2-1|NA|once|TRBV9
CASSVDITRGNEQFF
TGTGCCAGCAGCGTAGATATAACAAGGGGAAATGAGCAGTTCTTC
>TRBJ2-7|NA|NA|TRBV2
CASSEQGRGEQYF
TGTGCCAGCAGTGAACAGGGCAGGGGCGAGCAGTACTTC
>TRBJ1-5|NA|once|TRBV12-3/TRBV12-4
CASSVTGYQPQHF
TGTGCCAGCAGTGTAACAGGGTATCAGCCCCAGCATTTT
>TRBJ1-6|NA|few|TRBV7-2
CASSLRPQGSRNSPLHF
TGTGCCAGCAGCTTAAGGCCCCAGGGTAGTAGAAATTCACCCCTCCACTTT
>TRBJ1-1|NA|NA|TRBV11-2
CASTPARASRTEAFF
TGTGCCAGCACCCCAGCGAGGGCTTCGAGGACTGAAGCTTTCTTT
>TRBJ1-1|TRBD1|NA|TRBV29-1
CSVEDPGGAVTEAFF
TGCAGCGTTGAAGATCCAGGGGGCGCGGTCACTGAAGCTTTCTTT
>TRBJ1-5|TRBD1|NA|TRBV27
CATKGQGSNQPQHF
TGTGCCACCAAGGGACAGGGTAGCAATCAGCCCCAGCATTTT
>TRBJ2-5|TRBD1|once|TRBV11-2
CASRQGQGGKTQYF
TGTGCCAGCAGACAAGGACAGGGGGGCAAGACCCAGTACTTC
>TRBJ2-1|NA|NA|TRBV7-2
CASSLNNYNEQFF
TGTGCCAGCAGCTTAAACAACTACAATGAGCAGTTCTTC
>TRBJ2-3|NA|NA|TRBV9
CASTRDINTDTQYF
TGTGCCAGCACCCGGGACATAAACACAGATACGCAGTATTTT
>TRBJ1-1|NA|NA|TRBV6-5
CASSSPGFEAFF
TGTGCCAGCAGTTCCCCAGGGTTTGAAGCTTTCTTT
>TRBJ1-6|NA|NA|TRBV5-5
CASSLAGVENNSPLHF
TGTGCCAGCAGCTTGGCGGGGGTAGAGAATAATTCACCCCTCCACTTT
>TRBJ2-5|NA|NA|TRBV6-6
CASSYGQEETQYF
TGTGCCAGCAGTTACGGCCAGGAAGAGACCCAGTACTTC
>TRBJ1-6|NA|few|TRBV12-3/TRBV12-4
CASSRQSNSPLHF
TGTGCCAGCAGCCGACAGTCTAATTCACCCCTCCACTTT
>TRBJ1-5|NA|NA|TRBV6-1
CASSEAAGGGQPQHF
TGTGCCAGCAGTGAAGCCGCAGGAGGAGGACAGCCCCAGCATTTT
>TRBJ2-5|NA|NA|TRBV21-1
CASSKRSGGLTETQYF
TGTGCCAGCAGCAAAAGGAGCGGGGGTCTGACAGAGACCCAGTACTTC
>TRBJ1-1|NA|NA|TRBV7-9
CASTGTSADTEAFF
TGTGCCAGCACCGGGACATCGGCGGACACTGAAGCTTTCTTT